The 27 T cell receptor beta chains presented below share a single source sample, sequenced in a study of shared clonotypes between healthy human individuals (dated by TCRdb to about 2020). CD8 naive samples consisted of CD45RO-negative cells that were positively selected for CCR7, yielding a CD45RA+CCR7+ population without TemRA cells. The method behind the library was the immunoSEQ multiplex PCR assay. TCRdb mirrors the immuneACCESS table, restricted to in-frame sequences. Some clones are absent from its copies; in checked studies, under half trace to an unresolved V gene, and the reason for the others is unknown. Counted in this sample were hundreds of thousands of clones; 92% of them appeared once. About 24% of the sample is held by the ten biggest clonotypes. Sequenced material: naive CD8+ T cells sorted from blood. The label giving this sample's cell subset or site can be read as: CD45RA+CCR7+. The source of these receptors is a man aged 30 to 45 in good health.

The chain uses TRBV15 and TRBJ2-1, with 9 bases lining up with TRBD2. V was pared by 5 bases and J by 0 bases, with 11 bases of the junction left unmatched. The length of the CDR3 is 18 residues. CDR1 is LNHNV and CDR2 is YYDKDF in the germline V gene (reference sequence). CDR3 nucleotide sequence: TGTGCCACCAGCGGTCCGACTAGCGGCCTGAGCTCCTACAATGAGCAGTTCTTC. Protein: CATSGPTSGLSSYNEQFF.

The genes are TRBV27 and TRBJ1-1; D gene uncertain. CDR1 and CDR2 (germline): MNHEY, SMNVEV (reference sequence). With 1 base removed from V and 2 bases from J, the gap between germline ends came to 8 bases. The CDR3 sequence is 14 residues long. For the CDR3, the DNA is TGTGCCAGCAGTTTATACAGTGATAACACTGAAGCTTTCTTT. Protein product: CASSLYSDNTEAFF.

V gene TRBV9 combines with J gene TRBJ2-1; D could derive from TRBD1 or TRBD2 (5 bases each). Per the germline V gene, CDR1 is SGDLS and CDR2 is YYNGEE. With 4 bases removed from V and 15 bases from J, the gap between germline ends came to 20 bases. The CDR3 contains 13 residues. This CDR3 is CASSPSGGPVGFF. In DNA, the CDR3 is TGTGCCAGCAGCCCTTCTGGGGGACCTGTGGGGTTCTTC.

V and J are TRBV7-3 and TRBJ2-1; D is perhaps TRBD1 (5 bases). V was cut by 7 bases and J by 5 bases, with 15 bases left in between. The germline gives CDR1 SGHTA, CDR2 FQGTGA. The CDR3 loop spans 14 amino acids. In nucleotides, the CDR3 is TGTGCCAGCATGCGGAGTGGGGCAGACAATGAGCAGTTCTTC. It translates to CASMRSGADNEQFF.

The chain employs TRBV11-2 and TRBJ2-4, with D unresolved. The CDR3 has 14 residues. Germline loops: CDR1 SGHAT, CDR2 FQNNGV. Trimming cost V 4 bases and J 7 bases, with 14 bases left between them. CDR3 in amino acids: CASSSWTRSNIQYF. The CDR3 nucleotides are TGTGCCAGCAGCTCGTGGACCCGCAGCAACATTCAGTACTTC.

The rearrangement links TRBV11-3 to TRBJ2-3; 8 bases line up with TRBD2. The germline gives CDR1 SGHNT, CDR2 YENEEA. Unmatched junction bases numbered 5, after V lost 4 bases and J lost 2 bases. The length of the CDR3 is 15 residues. The CDR3 reads CASSSVAGSTDTQYF. The CDR3 nucleotides read TGTGCCAGCAGCTCCGTAGCGGGGTCCACAGATACGCAGTATTTT. Combining the CDR3 with reference TRBV11-3 and TRBJ2-3 gives the whole variable domain EAGVVQSPRYKIIEKKQPVAFWCNPISGHNTLYWYLQNLGQGPELLIRYENEEAVDDSQLPKDRFSAERLKGVDSTLKIQPAELGDSAVYLCASSSVAGSTDTQYFGPGTRLTVL.

The chain uses TRBV6-5 and TRBJ1-5; D not certain. The CDR3 extends over 13 amino acids. The ends were cut back, 5 bases at V and 6 bases at J, with 11 bases in the middle. Per the germline V gene, CDR1 is MNHEY and CDR2 is SVGAGI. The CDR3 is CASSPDQAQPQHF. As DNA, the CDR3 is TGTGCCAGCAGTCCCGATCAGGCTCAGCCCCAGCATTTT.

The CDR3 nucleotides are TGTGCCAGCACCCCCTTTGCGAGCTCCTACGAGCAGTACTTC. Its protein product is CASTPFASSYEQYF. The chain uses TRBV27 and TRBJ2-7; D is undetermined. This CDR3 region has 14 residues. Germline V lookup: CDR1 MNHEY, CDR2 SMNVEV (reference sequence). V lost 7 bases, J lost 0 bases, and 13 bases lay in between.

As concerns this clone: An end of the junction differs from the germline gene, which may be a read error. The J gene is TRBJ2-7, the V gene TRBV10-1; 8 bases fit TRBD1. This CDR3 contains 12 residues. Germline values: CDR1 WNHNN, CDR2 SYGVQD (reference sequence). CDR3 sequence (DNA): TGCGCCAGTCAATCGGACGGACAGGGCTTGGGCTTC. The encoded protein is CASQSDGQGLGF.

The rearrangement joins TRBV4-1 to TRBJ2-7, with 7 bases fitting TRBD1. V was clipped by 0 bases and J by 0 bases; unmatched bases: 2. The CDR3 runs 15 residues. CDR1 and CDR2 (germline): MGHRA, YSYEKL. The CDR3 loop reads CASSQDRGFSYEQYF. CDR3 in DNA: TGCGCCAGCAGCCAAGACAGGGGGTTCTCCTACGAGCAGTACTTC.

J is TRBJ2-7 and V is TRBV5-3; the D gene is possibly TRBD1 (5 bases). TRBV5-3 is labeled an ORF, and its function is uncertain. The CDR3 has 15 amino acids. Trimming cost V 3 bases and J 2 bases, with 15 bases left between them. CDR3 DNA: TGTGCCAGAAGCTCTTACTGCAGGGATCCCTACGAGCAGTACTTC. It is translated as CARSSYCRDPYEQYF.

The V and J genes are TRBV7-9 and TRBJ2-7; D is ambiguous. CDR1 is SEHNR and CDR2 is FQNEAQ in the germline V gene (reference sequence). V dropped 2 bases and J dropped 9 bases, with 8 bases sitting between them. CDR3 length: 11 amino acids. The CDR3 DNA is TGTGCCAGCAGCTTATTGGGTGGGCAGTACTTC. Amino acids: CASSLLGGQYF. The complete variable domain, with remaining parts taken from reference TRBV7-9 and TRBJ2-7, reads DTGVSQNPRHKITKRGQNVTFRCDPISEHNRLYWYRQTLGQGPEFLTYFQNEAQLEKSRLLSDRFSAERPKGSFSTLEIQRTEQGDSAMYLCASSLLGGQYFGPGTRLTVT.

The chain has TRBV6-5 and TRBJ2-5, with 9 bases identical to TRBD1. This CDR3 has 14 residues. V gave up 8 bases and J gave up 2 bases; unmatched junction bases: 6. CDR1 is MNHEY, CDR2 SVGAGI, per germline. The CDR3 coding sequence is TGTGCCAGCGGCGCCGGGACAGGGCAAGAGACCCAGTACTTC. This encodes CASGAGTGQETQYF.

The chain combines TRBV28 with TRBJ1-5; D not certain. This CDR3 is 15 amino acids long. CDR1 is MDHEN and CDR2 is SYDVKM in the germline V gene. Trimming stripped 3 bases from V and 3 bases from J, with 12 bases between. CDR3 sequence: CASSLFGQNNQPQHF. In nucleotides, the CDR3 is TGTGCCAGCAGTTTGTTCGGGCAAAACAATCAGCCCCAGCATTTT.

V and J are TRBV7-9 and TRBJ2-7; D possibly corresponds to TRBD2 (7 bases). This CDR3 has 12 amino acids. CDR1 and CDR2 from the germline V gene are SEHNR and FQNEAQ (reference sequence). V was trimmed by 11 bases and J by 2 bases, leaving 13 bases between them. The CDR3 DNA reads as TGTGCCGCCGGGGGGCAGACCTACGAGCAGTACTTC. Its translation: CAAGGQTYEQYF.

In this sample, this clone turned up once. At one boundary the junction diverges from the germline segment, which might be a read error. CDR3 in DNA: TGTGCCAGCAGCGTGGGTAACACCGAGGAGCTGTTTTTT. The encoded protein is CASSVGNTEELFF. The genes are TRBV9 and TRBJ2-2; D gene unclear. The CDR3 is 13 residues long. The germline CDR1 and CDR2 sequences are SGDLS and YYNGEE.

A remark on this clone: At the DNA level, this CDR3 is encoded by other sequences in the same sample as well. The chain is built from TRBV7-9 and TRBJ2-7; D gene ambiguous. This CDR3 has 13 amino acids. Trimming removed 5 bases at V and 0 bases at J, with 8 bases between. CDR1 is SEHNR, CDR2 FQNEAQ, per germline (reference sequence). The CDR3 reads CASSRRSSYEQYF. The DNA for the CDR3 is TGTGCCAGCAGCCGACGGAGCTCCTACGAGCAGTACTTC.

The rearrangement links TRBV9 to TRBJ1-4; no clear D gene. V lost 0 bases and J lost 1, with 10 bases in between. The CDR3 is 16 amino acids. Germline assignment: CDR1 SGDLS and CDR2 YYNGEE. In nucleotides, the CDR3 is TGTGCCAGCAGCGTAGAAAGGGCGAGAACTAATGAAAAACTGTTTTTT. It specifies CASSVERARTNEKLFF.

The chain uses TRBV18 and TRBJ2-1; D is perhaps TRBD1 (8 bases). Trimming removed 8 bases at V and 10 bases at J, with 21 bases between. The CDR3 runs to 14 residues. CDR1 and CDR2 (germline): KGHSH, LQKENI. In nucleotides, the CDR3 is TGTGCCAGCAAAGGACAGGGAGGGGGTTCGGAGCAGTTCTTC. Amino acid sequence: CASKGQGGGSEQFF.

The J gene is TRBJ2-2, the V gene TRBV7-9; TRBD2 agrees at 7 bases. CDR1 is SEHNR and CDR2 is FQNEAQ in the germline V gene (reference sequence). This CDR3 region has 18 residues. J gave up 1 base and V 9 bases, and 17 bases lay outside the gene matches. CDR3 sequence reads: CARPGLVDLAENTGELFF. As DNA, the CDR3 is TGTGCCAGACCAGGGCTTGTTGACCTAGCGGAGAACACCGGGGAGCTGTTTTTT.

The genes are TRBV28 and TRBJ2-2; 7 nucleotides align to TRBD2. Per germline, CDR1 MDHEN and CDR2 SYDVKM. There are 14 residues in the CDR3. Germline trimming cut 3 bases from V and 6 bases from J; bases unmatched to any gene: 4. As DNA, the CDR3 is TGTGCCAGCAGTTTTAGGAGCGGGGCCGGGGAGCTGTTTTTT. Translated, it gives CASSFRSGAGELFF.

The chain combines TRBV6-5 with TRBJ2-1; D is perhaps TRBD1 (6 bases). Germline V gene data show CDR1 as MNHEY and CDR2 as SVGAGI. The CDR3 totals 15 residues. Trimming stripped 6 bases from V and 7 bases from J, with 19 bases between. This CDR3 is CASSGGWGRLNEQFF. Written as DNA, the CDR3 is TGTGCCAGCAGCGGTGGGTGGGGGCGCTTGAATGAGCAGTTCTTC.

The rearrangement links TRBV7-3 to TRBJ2-5; a weak D match, TRBD2 (6 bases). Germline lookup yields CDR1 SGHTA and CDR2 FQGTGA. The ends were cut back, 5 bases at V and 5 bases at J, with 12 bases in the middle. The length of the CDR3 is 13 residues. CDR3 DNA: TGTGCCAGCAGCCACGGAGGGCCCGAGACCCAGTACTTC. It specifies CASSHGGPETQYF. Full variable domain (remainder filled in from reference TRBV7-3 and TRBJ2-5): GAGVSQTPSNKVTEKGKYVELRCDPISGHTALYWYRQSLGQGPEFLIYFQGTGAADDSGLPNDRFFAVRPEGSVSTLKIQRTERGDSAVYLCASSHGGPETQYFGPGTRLLVL.

V and J are TRBV2 and TRBJ1-1; 8 bases are shared with TRBD1. Germline loops: CDR1 SNHLY, CDR2 FYNNEI. The CDR3 consists of 16 residues. V gave up 6 bases and J gave up 1 base; unmatched junction bases: 10. CDR3 residues: CASSVTRDRPNTEAFF. Written as DNA, the CDR3 is TGTGCCAGCAGCGTTACCCGGGACAGGCCGAACACTGAAGCTTTCTTT.

The V gene is TRBV4-1, the J gene TRBJ2-7, with D perhaps matching TRBD1 (5 bases). The V and J ends lost 0 bases and 5 bases respectively, with 14 bases between them. The CDR3 runs 15 residues. CDR1 and CDR2 (germline): MGHRA, YSYEKL. The CDR3 reads CASSQDISGLNEQYF. CDR3 DNA sequence: TGCGCCAGCAGCCAAGATATATCAGGGCTCAACGAGCAGTACTTC.

J is TRBJ2-5 and V is TRBV4-3, with 8 bases matching TRBD1. The CDR3 sequence is 16 residues long. Germline assignment: CDR1 LGHNA and CDR2 YSLEER. The V gene end was trimmed by 3 bases and the J gene end by 1 base; junction bases not matched to a gene: 7. The CDR3 DNA is TGCGCCAGCAGCCACCGACTGGGACAGGTCCAAGAGACCCAGTACTTC. Translated: CASSHRLGQVQETQYF.

This chain links TRBV10-2 with TRBJ2-3, with D tentatively TRBD2 (5 bases). This CDR3 contains 16 residues. Germline V gene data show CDR1 as WSHSY and CDR2 as SAAADI. Between the trimmed V and J ends, which lost 2 bases and 4 bases, there was a span of 16 bases. The DNA of the CDR3 is TGCGCCAGCAGTGAGATAACTAGAAAGTCTCCAGATACGCAGTATTTT. It specifies CASSEITRKSPDTQYF.